A selection of T cell receptor beta chains follows, all from one sample in a study of T cell responses to AZD1222 COVID-19 vaccine. Here immunoSEQ multiplex PCR was the method, and the copy in TCRdb shows in-frame clones only, minus some. The data contain over 110,000 clones, 90% of them singletons. Source: peripheral blood, taken 28 days after the second AZD1222 dose. All receptors derive from an adult who received the AZD1222 COVID-19 vaccine. CDR3s include the opening cysteine and the closing phenylalanine or tryptophan.

v_call cdr3_aa
TRBV10-3 CAISRDNDSPLHF
TRBV5-8 CASRGQGALIYGYTF
TRBV2 CASSFQSRGNEQFF
TRBV19 CASRQDRRTGELFF
TRBV5-1 CASSLDLGGNTEAFF
TRBV6-6 CASSYGGVNTGELFF
TRBV7-9 CASSLRGRVGENTEAFF
TRBV18 CASSPRSSSYNEQFF
TRBV6-6 CASSPYLGGETQYF
TRBV6-5 CASSYSTGGGQETQYF